This TCR beta chain is drawn from a study of identifying expanded T cells in peripheral blood. In germline, CDR1 is SQVTM, CDR2 ANQGSEA. The V end lost 1 base, the J end lost 5 bases, and 12 bases lay between the germline ends. The CDR3 has 14 residues. The table came from immunoSEQ multiplex PCR; TCRdb's copy has only in-frame clones and leaves some out. The sample records around 90,000 clones, about 91% being singletons. The sample comprised blood. V gene TRBV29-1 combines with J gene TRBJ2-1; weak D call: TRBD1 (5 bases). This receptor was taken from a person between 18 and 75 years old in good health. CDR3 nucleotides: TGCAGCGTTGAAGGGGGCATTAGGGACAATGAGCAGTTCTTC. Translating it yields CSVEGGIRDNEQFF.